Listed below are T cell receptor beta chains from one sample, sequenced in a study of blood T cell repertoires in COVID-19. Using immunoSEQ multiplex PCR, the repertoire was profiled, and TCRdb retains in-frame clones only, with some absent. The sample includes hundreds of thousands of clones, around 84% of them seen just once. The material sequenced was peripheral blood. These receptors originate from a man in his forties or fifties with acute or convalescent COVID-19. CDR3s include the opening cysteine and the closing phenylalanine or tryptophan. The D gene is left open where the match is weak. Not all rows give a size; the values are once, few, many and, for expanded clones, a class.

v_gene: TRBV7-2; len: 16; abundance: NA; j_gene: TRBJ2-1; d_gene: TRBD2; CDR3aa: CASSLGSSGGFNEQFF; CDR3nt: TGTGCCAGCAGCTTAGGATCTAGCGGGGGGTTCAATGAGCAGTTCTTC
v_gene: TRBV27; len: 15; abundance: few; j_gene: TRBJ2-7; d_gene: NA; CDR3aa: CASSFVPNSPYEQYF; CDR3nt: TGTGCCAGCAGTTTTGTCCCAAATTCCCCCTACGAGCAGTACTTC
v_gene: TRBV20-1; len: 11; abundance: few; j_gene: TRBJ2-7; d_gene: NA; CDR3aa: CSALASYEQYF; CDR3nt: TGCAGTGCTCTAGCATCCTACGAGCAGTACTTC
v_gene: TRBV6-5; len: 14; abundance: NA; j_gene: TRBJ2-1; d_gene: NA; CDR3aa: CATSPDAGYNEQFF; CDR3nt: TGTGCCACCTCACCCGACGCGGGGTACAATGAGCAGTTCTTC
v_gene: TRBV5-4; len: 14; abundance: NA; j_gene: TRBJ1-1; d_gene: NA; CDR3aa: CASSSVDPEAEAFF; CDR3nt: TGTGCCAGCAGCAGCGTAGATCCGGAGGCGGAAGCTTTCTTT
v_gene: TRBV18; len: 14; abundance: NA; j_gene: TRBJ1-2; d_gene: NA; CDR3aa: CASSGPTGLMDVTF; CDR3nt: TGTGCCAGCTCAGGACCGACAGGACTTATGGACGTTACCTTC
v_gene: TRBV7-3; len: 16; abundance: few; j_gene: TRBJ1-1; d_gene: NA; CDR3aa: CASSLRSRGLMTEAFF; CDR3nt: TGTGCCAGCAGCTTAAGAAGTCGGGGTCTGATGACTGAAGCTTTCTTT
v_gene: TRBV7-3; len: 14; abundance: NA; j_gene: TRBJ2-1; d_gene: TRBD2; CDR3aa: CASSHSGEYNEQFF; CDR3nt: TGTGCCAGCAGTCATAGCGGGGAGTACAATGAGCAGTTCTTC
v_gene: TRBV6-5; len: 15; abundance: NA; j_gene: TRBJ1-2; d_gene: NA; CDR3aa: CASSYNRDLSGGYTF; CDR3nt: TGTGCCAGCAGTTACAACAGGGATTTATCTGGTGGCTACACCTTC
v_gene: TRBV20-1; len: 11; abundance: NA; j_gene: TRBJ1-1; d_gene: TRBD1; CDR3aa: CSAPDRAEAFF; CDR3nt: TGCAGTGCCCCGGACAGGGCTGAAGCTTTCTTT